This entry concerns a single TCR beta chain. There is no known antigen for this receptor. No qualities accompany the bases; no much larger clone lies one base away. The source of the sample is a study of blood T cell repertoires in COVID-19 (dated by TCRdb to 2018 to 2021). About the study as a whole: Samples covering the acute and convalescent phases of COVID-19 were provided by collaborators in the United States, Italy and Spain. The prospective study material was composed of cDNA or gDNA derived from T cells, B-cell-depleted T cells, or PBMCs. The dataset comprised deeply sampled blood TCRbeta repertoires from subjects exposed to, actively infected with, or recovered from COVID-19. The repertoires were released in a freely available public database meant as a resource for research on the immune response to SARS-CoV-2. Samples came from the ongoing ImmuneRACE study (first 160 participants) plus 1,254 subjects from 6 global collaborators. Nearly every sample came with metadata listing a de-identified subject ID, COVID-19 status, age in years and sex. HLA class I and class II types, where available, came from metadata supplied by the sample provider rather than from assay-based typing. Broader findings and caveats from the paper: The amount of clinical and demographic metadata varied by source and participant and was provided uncurated.

A second Seattle source provided samples from volunteer blood donors who had recovered from COVID-19. Collaborating institutions collected whole blood in K2EDTA tubes following their own protocols. For TCRbeta analysis, collaborator samples were shipped as frozen whole blood, as isolated PBMCs, or as DNA extracted from either sample type. The immunoSEQ Assay, a bias-controlled multiplex PCR, was used to amplify TCRbeta CDR3 regions from genomic DNA. Regarding the original processing steps: The number of nucleated cells in each sample was estimated from the amplification of reference gene primers within the assay. Sequence reads were collapsed and filtered to measure the absolute abundance of every unique TCRbeta CDR3 rearrangement. For each sample, productive Simpson clonality was calculated by taking the square root of Simpson's diversity index across productive rearrangements. This is the immuneACCESS table as TCRdb keeps it, with only in-frame sequences that have V and J called. A part of the clones is gone; compared with another copy, unresolved V genes explain less than half, and the rest is unexplained. The V and J calls and clone size were taken over from that table, and D and trimming were inferred from the DNA. Present in this sample are 200,000 to 250,000 clones, 80% to 90% of which were seen just once. 2.9% of the sample lies in the top ten.

The CDR3 sequence holds 15 residues, the cysteine and phenylalanine included. Left in the record is the CDR3 DNA by itself, 45 bases read in frame from the first base. Via the germline V gene (reference sequence), CDR1 is MNHEY and CDR2 SMNVEV. The junction shows trimming of 5 bases on V and 4 bases on J, and the gene matches do not reach 7 bases of it. The clonotype was recovered from a man aged 50 to 60 who had recovered from COVID-19. Recombination joined TRBV27 with TRBJ1-5; TRBD1 fits 8 bases in the junction. The specimen sequenced was peripheral blood. The CDR3 protein is CASSGQGAGNQPQHF. The sequence in DNA is TGTGCCAGCAGTGGCCAGGGGGCAGGAAATCAGCCCCAGCATTTT.